This T cell receptor (beta chain) was sequenced during a study of CD8+CD57+ T cells in acquired aplastic anemia. The CDR3 has 16 residues. The trim removed 6 bases at V and 4 bases at J, leaving 11 bases unmatched. Germline lookup yields CDR1 DFQATT and CDR2 SNEGSKA (reference sequence). Individuals selected for sequencing had exhibited CD8+CD57+ cell expansion on flow cytometry. Researchers used genomic DNA as the template to profile TCR beta VDJ and CDR3. One entry per CDR3 protein results from TCRdb running MiXCR on the reads. The sample holds approximately 57,000 distinct CDR3 sequences, around 50% seen once.

Sequencing was done on a sample of sorted CD4+, CD8+, or CD8+CD57+ T cells (not recorded which) from PBMCs. The chain joins TRBV20-1 to TRBJ2-1; 11 bases align to TRBD2. This receptor was obtained from a human donor with aplastic anemia. The CDR3 nucleotides read TGCAGTGCCAGCAGCTCCCTAGCGGGGGGATACAATGAGCAGTTCTTC. This translates into CSASSSLAGGYNEQFF.